Below are 2 T cell receptor beta chains sequenced from a single sample in a study of identical twins. TCRdb re-called the 5' RACE reads with MiXCR, one entry per CDR3 protein. The sample comprises about 690,000 distinct CDR3 sequences, around 5.7% of which are singletons, and around 1.7% rests with the top ten. The sequencing sample was made of naive T cells sorted from blood. These receptors originate from a man younger than 35 in good health.

This clonotype was picked up a small number of times. The chain is built from TRBV4-2 and TRBJ2-1; 8 bases are shared with TRBD1. Germline CDR1 is LGHNA and CDR2 is YNFKEQ. The CDR3 runs to 17 residues. Trimming removed 1 base from V and 0 bases from J; junction bases left unmatched: 5. The chain's CDR3 is CASSQATGGGSYNEQFF. The CDR3 DNA follows: TGTGCCAGCAGCCAAGCTACAGGGGGTGGCTCCTACAATGAGCAGTTCTTC.

In this sample, this clonotype turned up many times. V and J are TRBV25-1 and TRBJ2-3; the match to TRBD2 covers 7 bases. Germline-derived CDR1 and CDR2 are MGHDK and SYGVNS. J was trimmed by 6 bases and V by 8 bases; bases with no gene match: 2. The CDR3 extends over 11 amino acids. CDR3 sequence: CASGGVDTQYF. As DNA, the CDR3 is TGTGCCAGCGGGGGGGTGGATACGCAGTATTTT. Filled out from reference TRBV25-1 and TRBJ2-3, the complete variable domain reads EADIYQTPRYLVIGTGKKITLECSQTMGHDKMYWYQQDPGMELHLIHYSYGVNSTEKGDLSSESTVSRIRTEHFPLTLESARPSHTSQYLCASGGVDTQYFGPGTRLTVL.